Here is one T cell receptor beta chain with its context. As yet, its antigen is unknown. With 5 bases clipped from V and 2 bases from J, the junction kept 6 bases outside the gene matches. Germline loops: CDR1 SGHAT, CDR2 FQNNGV. CDR3 size: 15 residues. The record originates from a study of cytomegalovirus exposure and HLA in healthy donors. Study details: Later, an analysis reported that the 130 or so validation repertoires had used the same platform as the roughly 700 first-cohort repertoires.

General study results and limits: The study designated 150 to 200 TCR beta chains cytomegalovirus-associated.

Profiling relied on immunoSEQ multiplex PCR, and the TCRdb table lists in-frame clones only, not all of them. The sample consists of 99,000 or so clones, about 85% of them appearing once. Material for sequencing was PBMCs. This TCR came from a woman aged 18-30 years in good health and CMV-seropositive. The chain joins TRBV11-2 to TRBJ2-3; 8 positions match TRBD1. The CDR3 spells CASSRHRGDTDTQYF. The CDR3 DNA is TGTGCCAGCAGCCGGCACAGGGGGGACACAGATACGCAGTATTTT. Drawing the rest from reference TRBV11-2 and TRBJ2-3, the complete variable domain is EAGVAQSPRYKIIEKRQSVAFWCNPISGHATLYWYQQILGQGPKLLIQFQNNGVVDDSQLPKDRFSAERLKGVDSTLKIQPAKLEDSAVYLCASSRHRGDTDTQYFGPGTRLTVL.